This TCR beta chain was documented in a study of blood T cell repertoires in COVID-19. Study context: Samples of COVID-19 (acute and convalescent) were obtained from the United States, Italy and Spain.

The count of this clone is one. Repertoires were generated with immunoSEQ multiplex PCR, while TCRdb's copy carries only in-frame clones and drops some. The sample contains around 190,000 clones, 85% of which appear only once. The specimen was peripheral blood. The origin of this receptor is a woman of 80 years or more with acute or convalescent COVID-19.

The CDR3 spells CASSQSLGGGYTF. The CDR3 DNA reads as TGTGCCAGCAGCCAATCGCTGGGAGGCGGCTACACCTTC. The chain links TRBV3-1 (or the pseudogene TRBV3-2) to TRBJ1-2; D is unclear. V lost 2 bases and J lost 8, with 12 bases in between. Germline V CDR1 and CDR2: LGHDT, YNNKEL (reference sequence). This CDR3 spans 13 amino acids.